This TCR beta chain was found in a study of blood T cell repertoires in COVID-19. Study-wide context: COVID-19 samples, acute and convalescent, were from the United States, Italy and Spain. Sources were T cells, B-cell-depleted T cells, or PBMCs; the material itself was cDNA or gDNA.

The CDR3 has 15 residues. V lost 0 bases and J lost 8, with 16 bases in between. CDR1 LGHNT and CDR2 FRNRAP come from the germline V gene. Under the authors' procedure: Amplification with reference gene primers provided the estimates of nucleated cell counts. The method was immunoSEQ multiplex PCR; TCRdb's version includes in-frame clones alone and lacks a portion of them. Clone size and V and J calls were adopted from that table, with D and trimming inferred from the DNA. Here the sample spans about 380,000 clones, 85% being singletons. The sequence derives from a young woman with acute or convalescent COVID-19. The sample consisted of peripheral blood. V and J are TRBV12-5 and TRBJ1-2; no definite D call. The CDR3 region is CASGLVSGAVTGYTF. The CDR3 DNA reads as TGTGCTAGTGGTTTGGTAAGCGGCGCTGTGACGGGCTACACCTTC.